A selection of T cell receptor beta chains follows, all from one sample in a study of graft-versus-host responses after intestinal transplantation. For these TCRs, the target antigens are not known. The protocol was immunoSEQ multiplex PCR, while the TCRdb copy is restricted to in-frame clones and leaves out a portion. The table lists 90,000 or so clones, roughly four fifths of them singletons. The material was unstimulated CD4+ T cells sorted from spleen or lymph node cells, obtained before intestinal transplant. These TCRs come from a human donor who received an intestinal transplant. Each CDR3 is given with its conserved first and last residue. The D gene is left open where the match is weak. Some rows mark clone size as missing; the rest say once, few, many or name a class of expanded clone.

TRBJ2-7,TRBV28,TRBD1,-,CASSPPGTGLPYEQYF,TGTGCCAGCAGTCCGCCCGGGACAGGGCTTCCCTACGAGCAGTACTTC
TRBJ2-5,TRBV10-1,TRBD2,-,CASSESWLAGTETQYF,TGCGCCAGCAGTGAGTCCTGGCTAGCGGGGACGGAGACCCAGTACTTC
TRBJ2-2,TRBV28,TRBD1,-,CASSETDRDITGELFF,TGTGCCAGCAGCGAGACGGACAGGGATATCACCGGGGAGCTGTTTTTT
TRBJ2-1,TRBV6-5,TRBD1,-,CASSPRTGMYNEQFF,TGTGCCAGCAGTCCGCGGACAGGGATGTACAATGAGCAGTTCTTC
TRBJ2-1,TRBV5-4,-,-,CASSWVSNNEQFF,TGTGCCAGCAGCTGGGTTAGCAACAATGAGCAGTTCTTC
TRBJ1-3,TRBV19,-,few,CASTYIPGNTIYF,TGTGCCAGTACTTACATCCCTGGAAACACCATATATTTT
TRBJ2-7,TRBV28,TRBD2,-,CASSPTGLRNEQYF,TGTGCCAGCAGCCCTACGGGACTACGTAACGAGCAGTACTTC
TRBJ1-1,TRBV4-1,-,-,CASSQAYRAEAFF,TGCGCCAGCAGCCAAGCATACAGGGCCGAAGCTTTCTTT
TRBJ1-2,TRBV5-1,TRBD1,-,CASSLTGGNYGYTF,TGCGCCAGCAGCTTGACAGGGGGCAACTATGGCTACACCTTC
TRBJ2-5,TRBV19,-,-,CASTVRVGPQETQYF,TGTGCCAGTACCGTCAGGGTCGGCCCCCAAGAGACCCAGTACTTC
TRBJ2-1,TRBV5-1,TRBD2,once,CASSARLAQSSYNEQFF,TGCGCCAGCAGCGCCAGACTAGCGCAGAGCTCCTACAATGAGCAGTTCTTC
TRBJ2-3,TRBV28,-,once,CASSLIGGLGTDTQYF,TGTGCCAGCAGTTTGATCGGGGGATTGGGCACAGATACGCAGTATTTT
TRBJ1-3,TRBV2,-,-,CASRGGTAGNTIYF,TGTGCCAGCAGGGGAGGGACGGCTGGAAACACCATATATTTT
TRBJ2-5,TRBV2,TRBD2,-,CASRRETSQETQYF,TGTGCCAGCAGGCGGGAGACATCTCAAGAGACCCAGTACTTC
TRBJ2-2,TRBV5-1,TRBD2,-,CASSPRPGLADTGELFF,TGCGCCAGCAGCCCACGCCCGGGACTAGCGGACACCGGGGAGCTGTTTTTT
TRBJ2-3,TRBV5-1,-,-,CASSVSGSTDTQYF,TGCGCCAGCAGCGTTAGCGGAAGCACAGATACGCAGTATTTT
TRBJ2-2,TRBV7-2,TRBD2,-,CASSLDRLATNTGELFF,TGTGCCAGCAGCTTAGATCGACTAGCGACTAACACCGGGGAGCTGTTTTTT
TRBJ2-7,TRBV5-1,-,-,CASSAEGGGYEQYF,TGCGCCAGCAGCGCCGAAGGGGGGGGCTACGAGCAGTACTTC
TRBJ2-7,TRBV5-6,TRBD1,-,CASSLAGTGITTYKQYF,TGTGCCAGCAGCTTGGCCGGGACAGGGATAACTACCTACAAGCAGTACTTC